A selection of T cell receptor beta chains follows, all from one sample in a study of blood T cell repertoires in COVID-19. Repertoires were generated with immunoSEQ multiplex PCR, while TCRdb's copy carries only in-frame clones and drops some. There are about 170,000 clones in the sample; about 83% occur only once, and 3.5% to 4.5% lies in the top ten. The sample was peripheral blood. The receptors shown here come from a young man with active or convalescent COVID-19. Each CDR3 is given with its conserved first and last residue. Fields, in order: clone size, J gene, D gene, V gene, CDR3 DNA, CDR3 protein. D genes are given only for firm matches. Not all rows give a size; the values are once, few, many and, for expanded clones, a class.

>once|TRBJ2-3|.|TRBV7-8
TGTGCCAGCACCCTGACTAACGAAGATACGCAGTATTTT
CASTLTNEDTQYF
>few|TRBJ1-3|TRBD1|TRBV5-1
TGCGCCAGCAGCTACACCGGGACAGGGTCTGGAAACACCATATATTTT
CASSYTGTGSGNTIYF
>.|TRBJ1-2|.|TRBV3-1/TRBV3-2
TGTGCCAGCAGCCAAGATGGGGCGGGGAACTATGGCTACACCTTC
CASSQDGAGNYGYTF
>.|TRBJ1-6|.|TRBV2
TGTGCCAGCAGTCAGATTAATTCACCCCTCCACTTT
CASSQINSPLHF
>.|TRBJ1-4|.|TRBV7-2
TGTGCCAGCAGCTCACAGGGTGAAAAACTGTTTTTT
CASSSQGEKLFF
>.|TRBJ2-1|TRBD2|TRBV7-9
TGTGCCAGCAGCCCTACTAGCGGGGGCCTCTCCTACAATGAGCAGTTCTTC
CASSPTSGGLSYNEQFF
>.|TRBJ1-1|.|TRBV7-9
TGTGCCAGCAGCCCGGGACTTGAAGCTTTCTTT
CASSPGLEAFF
>.|TRBJ1-6|TRBD1|TRBV2
TGTGCCAGCAGCCGACAGGGTTTAAATTCACCCCTCCACTTT
CASSRQGLNSPLHF
>.|TRBJ2-5|TRBD2|TRBV28
TGTGCCAGCAAGCCCGGGGAGCGGGGCAAGGAGACCCAGTACTTC
CASKPGERGKETQYF
>.|TRBJ2-1|TRBD2|TRBV9
TGTGCCAGCAGCGTAGAACTAGCGGTCGATGAGCAGTTCTTC
CASSVELAVDEQFF
>.|TRBJ2-2|.|TRBV3-1/TRBV3-2
TGTGCCAGCAGCCTCCGGACGGGAATCACCGGGGAGCTGTTTTTT
CASSLRTGITGELFF
>.|TRBJ1-2|.|TRBV7-2
TGTGCCAGCAGCTTCGCACAGGGCCCGTATGGCTACACCTTC
CASSFAQGPYGYTF
>many|TRBJ1-4|.|TRBV6-5
TGTGCCAGCAGTTATATTACAGGTTCTCTTAATGAAAAACTGTTTTTT
CASSYITGSLNEKLFF
>.|TRBJ1-6|TRBD1|TRBV9
TGTGCCAGCAGGGCAGGGGGCAACTATAATTCACCCCTCCACTTT
CASRAGGNYNSPLHF
>.|TRBJ1-2|TRBD1|TRBV14
TGTGCCAGCAGCCCGGCAGGGGGCAGATATGGCTACACCTTC
CASSPAGGRYGYTF
>.|TRBJ2-1|TRBD2|TRBV6-2/TRBV6-3
TGTGCCAGCAGTTACGGACTAGCGGGGTACAATGAGCAGTTCTTC
CASSYGLAGYNEQFF
>.|TRBJ2-2|.|TRBV6-5
TGTGCCAGCGCAAGGGGGTACCGGGAGCTGTTTTTT
CASARGYRELFF
>.|TRBJ1-6|TRBD1|TRBV10-1
TGCGCCAGCAGGGGACAGGGGGATTCACCCCTCCACTTT
CASRGQGDSPLHF
>.|TRBJ1-1|TRBD1|TRBV28
TGTGCCTGGGGGGGACAGGACAACAGCGCTGAAGCTTTCTTT
CAWGGQDNSAEAFF
>.|TRBJ1-2|.|TRBV25-1
TGTGCCAGCAGTGAATTTGGGGGCAACTATGGCTACACCTTC
CASSEFGGNYGYTF
>.|TRBJ2-5|TRBD2|TRBV24-1
TGTGCCACCAGTGATCCGCGGGGGGGCGAGGAGACCCAGTACTTC
CATSDPRGGEETQYF
>.|TRBJ2-1|.|TRBV7-9
TGTGCCAGCAGCTTACCGAACGGGAGATTGGAGGAGGAGTGGGATGAGCAGTTCTTC
CASSLPNGRLEEEWDEQFF
>.|TRBJ1-1|.|TRBV15
TGTGCCACCAGCAGAGGCGAGGACACTGAAGCTTTCTTT
CATSRGEDTEAFF
>.|TRBJ2-1|.|TRBV5-1
TGCGCCAGCAGCTTGGAATCGGGGTCATTAACCTACAATGAGCAGTTCTTC
CASSLESGSLTYNEQFF